This TCR beta chain came from a study of blood T cell repertoires in COVID-19. Study overall: Donors in the United States, Italy and Spain gave samples during acute or convalescent COVID-19.

The authors' processing: Estimation of nucleated cell counts was performed using reference gene primer amplification. Profiling relied on immunoSEQ multiplex PCR, and the TCRdb table lists in-frame clones only, not all of them. Clone size and the V and J calls come from that table; the DNA yielded D and trimming. The sample consists of some 90,000 clones, approximately 80% of them appearing once. The CDR3 has 14 residues. CDR1 is SGHRS and CDR2 is YFSETQ in the germline V gene. The V end lost 4 bases, the J end lost 4 bases, and 14 bases lay between the germline ends. This chain connects TRBV5-1 to TRBJ1-2; possibly TRBD1 for D (5 bases). The material sequenced was peripheral blood. This TCR came from a man aged 65 to 85 with active or convalescent COVID-19. The CDR3, as DNA: TGCGCCAGCAGCGTCGGGACTCAACTCTATGGCTACACCTTC. This sequence encodes CASSVGTQLYGYTF.